One sample yielded the 31 T cell receptor beta chains listed below, sequenced in a study of blood T cell repertoires in COVID-19. TCRdb's copy holds only in-frame clones and misses some; the assay was immunoSEQ multiplex PCR. The sample yields over 150,000 clones, about 86% seen once. The sample was PBMCs or T cells enriched from blood (not recorded which). The receptors were gathered from a man between 50 and 59 years old who had recovered from COVID-19.

V and J are TRBV4-2 and TRBJ1-2; D is perhaps TRBD1 (5 bases). V lost 0 bases, J lost 4 bases, and 9 bases lay in between. Germline assignment: CDR1 LGHNA and CDR2 YNFKEQ. This CDR3 region has 14 residues. CDR3 sequence (DNA): TGTGCCAGCAGCCAAGAAGGACAAGCCTATGGCTACACCTTC. Translating it yields CASSQEGQAYGYTF.

This chain connects TRBV6-2 or TRBV6-3 to TRBJ1-4; D might be TRBD1 (5 bases). The ends were cut back, 4 bases at V and 8 bases at J, with 20 bases in the middle. In germline, CDR1 is MNHEY, CDR2 SVGEGT. The CDR3 has 16 amino acids. The CDR3 DNA follows: TGTGCCAGCAGTTGGGGCGAGGCCCGTGCGAAGGAAAAACTGTTTTTT. It is translated as CASSWGEARAKEKLFF.

This chain uses TRBV18 with TRBJ1-5; a possible D gene is TRBD1 (6 bases). Germline CDR1 and CDR2: KGHSH and LQKENI. The CDR3 runs 15 residues. The germline V and J ends were trimmed by 3 bases and 2 bases, with 11 bases remaining between them. CDR3 protein: CASSPQGLGNQPQHF. Here the CDR3 DNA reads TGTGCCAGCTCACCCCAGGGGCTCGGCAATCAGCCCCAGCATTTT.

The chain combines TRBV29-1 with TRBJ1-3, with TRBD1 as a possible D gene (5 bases). V was clipped by 4 bases and J by 0 bases, with 10 bases between them. This CDR3 contains 14 residues. Germline V gives CDR1 SQVTM, CDR2 ANQGSEA. The CDR3 region is CSVVFRASGNTIYF. Here the CDR3 DNA reads TGCAGCGTTGTGTTCAGGGCCTCTGGAAACACCATATATTTT.

The genes are TRBV6-5 and TRBJ2-3, with D perhaps TRBD1 (6 bases). Looked up from germline, CDR1 is MNHEY and CDR2 is SVGAGI. The V and J ends lost 10 bases and 5 bases respectively, with 19 bases between them. The CDR3 sequence is 14 residues long. The CDR3 loop reads CATTNRVGQDTQYF. CDR3 nucleotide sequence: TGTGCCACCACAAACAGGGTAGGGCAAGATACGCAGTATTTT.

V gene TRBV4-1 combines with J gene TRBJ2-1, with TRBD2 matching over 8 bases. The V gene end was trimmed by 1 base and the J gene end by 9 bases; junction bases not matched to a gene: 11. Germline V gives CDR1 MGHRA, CDR2 YSYEKL. CDR3 length: 16 amino acids. The CDR3, as DNA: TGCGCCAGCAGCCAAGCCCCGGCGGGGGGTAGCGGTGAGCAGTTCTTC. This codes for CASSQAPAGGSGEQFF.

This chain links TRBV5-5 with TRBJ1-1; D is perhaps TRBD1 (5 bases). Germline V gives CDR1 SGHKS, CDR2 YYEKEE (reference sequence). The CDR3 totals 15 residues. V was pared by 1 base and J by 11 bases, with 21 bases between. DNA of the CDR3: TGTGCCAGCAGCTTGAGGTTTCGGGGGGACGGGATTGCTTTCTTT. Amino acid sequence: CASSLRFRGDGIAFF.

V is TRBV7-2 and J is TRBJ1-4; 9 bases match TRBD1. Germline V CDR1 and CDR2: SGHTA, FQGNSA. The CDR3 extends over 14 amino acids. J was trimmed by 7 bases and V by 6 bases; bases with no gene match: 6. CDR3 protein: CASSLPGQGEKLFF. CDR3 coding DNA: TGTGCCAGCAGTCTACCGGGACAGGGTGAAAAACTGTTTTTT. Full variable domain (remainder filled in from reference TRBV7-2 and TRBJ1-4): GAGVSQSPSNKVTEKGKDVELRCDPISGHTALYWYRQSLGQGLEFLIYFQGNSAPDKSGLPSDRFSAERTGGSVSTLTIQRTQQEDSAVYLCASSLPGQGEKLFFGSGTQLSVL.

The chain uses TRBV11-2 and TRBJ1-1; 7 positions agree with TRBD1. The CDR3 runs 14 residues. The ends lost 5 bases at V and 2 bases at J; junction bases unmatched: 5. Germline V lookup: CDR1 SGHAT, CDR2 FQNNGV. CDR3 DNA: TGTGCCAGCAGCCACGGGACAGTTAACACTGAAGCTTTCTTT. It yields the protein CASSHGTVNTEAFF.

The J gene is TRBJ1-1, the V gene TRBV19; D call uncertain. V was trimmed by 4 bases and J by 4 bases, leaving 10 bases between them. CDR1 is LNHDA and CDR2 is SQIVND in the germline V gene (reference sequence). The CDR3 is 13 residues long. The CDR3 sequence: CASSSFPGTEAFF. CDR3 nucleotides: TGTGCCAGTAGTAGCTTTCCGGGCACTGAAGCTTTCTTT.

CDR3 DNA sequence: TGTGCCAGCAGCTTTGTACCGTGGCGGTTCACCGGGGAGCTGTTTTTT. Protein sequence: CASSFVPWRFTGELFF. The chain joins TRBV12-1 to TRBJ2-2; the table's D call TRBD2 went unverified against the DNA. TRBV12-1 has pseudogene status. The CDR3 is 16 amino acids.

This clone was seen more than once but under ten times. The gene calls are TRBV5-1 and TRBJ2-5, with a weak D call TRBD1 (6 bases). Germline CDR1 is SGHRS and CDR2 is YFSETQ. This CDR3 has 15 residues. V lost 4 bases and J lost 2, with 15 bases in between. The CDR3 DNA sequence: TGCGCCAGCAGCCCCGGAGCAGGGACACAAGAGACCCAGTACTTC. Its protein product is CASSPGAGTQETQYF. The whole variable domain, filled in from reference TRBV5-1 and TRBJ2-5, reads KAGVTQTPRYLIKTRGQQVTLSCSPISGHRSVSWYQQTPGQGLQFLFEYFSETQRNKGNFPGRFSGRQFSNSRSEMNVSTLELGDSALYLCASSPGAGTQETQYFGPGTRLLVL.

V and J are TRBV7-3 and TRBJ1-5; no clear D gene. The CDR3 loop spans 15 amino acids. V was shortened by 8 bases and J by 2 bases, with 16 bases between the two germline ends. From germline, CDR1 is SGHTA and CDR2 FQGTGA. The CDR3 nucleotides are TGTGCCAGCTTCTCGGGGAAAGGGCGCAATCAGCCCCAGCATTTT. It encodes CASFSGKGRNQPQHF.

The chain has TRBV18 and TRBJ2-2, with TRBD1 matching over 9 bases. The CDR3 is 15 residues long. V shed 4 bases and J 5 bases; nucleotides not matched to a gene: 5. Germline loops: CDR1 KGHSH, CDR2 LQKENI. The CDR3 is CASSLQGALTGELFF. The CDR3, as DNA: TGTGCCAGCTCACTACAGGGGGCGCTGACCGGGGAGCTGTTTTTT.

This clone has a handful of counts. The chain joins TRBV30 to TRBJ2-6; the D is unclear. This CDR3 region has 12 residues. V lost 4 bases, J lost 2 bases, and 3 bases lay in between. Germline assignment: CDR1 GTSNPN and CDR2 SVGIG (reference sequence). The CDR3 here is CAWNTGANVLTF. For the CDR3, the DNA is TGTGCCTGGAACACTGGGGCCAACGTCCTGACTTTC.

The chain couples TRBV4-2 to TRBJ2-1, with 13 positions matching TRBD2. Germline-derived CDR1 and CDR2 are LGHNA and YNFKEQ. With V trimmed by 2 bases and J by 2 bases, 0 bases remained unmatched. The CDR3 runs to 16 residues. The CDR3 loop is CASSQTSGGAYNEQFF. Here the CDR3 DNA reads TGTGCCAGCAGCCAAACTAGCGGGGGGGCCTACAATGAGCAGTTCTTC.

The CDR3 coding sequence is TGCGCCAGCAGCATGGACAGCGGGGAGACCCAGTACTTC. Translating it yields CASSMDSGETQYF. The chain couples TRBV5-1 to TRBJ2-5; D may correspond to TRBD1 or TRBD2 (6 bases each). Per germline, CDR1 SGHRS and CDR2 YFSETQ. This CDR3 region has 13 residues. V lost 4 bases and J 5 bases, leaving 12 bases between the germline ends.

The sample holds one count of this clone. J is TRBJ2-7 and V is TRBV5-1; D call uncertain. V shed 4 bases and J shed 3 bases, with 11 bases lying between them. This CDR3 contains 13 residues. Germline V CDR1 and CDR2: SGHRS, YFSETQ. CDR3 loop: CASSLDTLYEQYF. As DNA, the CDR3 is TGCGCCAGCAGCCTCGACACACTCTACGAGCAGTACTTC.

The chain joins TRBV19 to TRBJ1-5, with TRBD1 as a possible D gene (6 bases). Per germline, CDR1 LNHDA and CDR2 SQIVND (reference sequence). Trimming took 7 bases from V and 6 from J, leaving 13 bases between them. The CDR3 is 13 residues long. The CDR3 here is CASNDRLVQPQHF. The CDR3 DNA follows: TGTGCCAGTAATGACAGGTTGGTTCAGCCCCAGCATTTT.

The chain uses TRBV18 and TRBJ2-5; TRBD2 matches 13 bases. With V trimmed by 5 bases and J by 1 base, 16 bases remained unmatched. The CDR3 extends over 20 amino acids. The germline V gene has CDR1 KGHSH and CDR2 LQKENI. In DNA form, the CDR3 reads TGTGCCAGCTCATCGACATTGGGACTAGCGGGGACCTCCCCCCAAGAGACCCAGTACTTC. As protein: CASSSTLGLAGTSPQETQYF.

The rearrangement uses TRBV11-3 and TRBJ1-2; 7 bases line up with TRBD1. The CDR3 length is 15 residues. Germline CDR1 SGHNT, CDR2 YENEEA. V was clipped by 0 bases and J by 7 bases; unmatched bases: 8. The CDR3: CASSLDRQGLVGYTF. In DNA, the CDR3 is TGTGCCAGCAGCTTAGACCGACAGGGCCTAGTTGGCTACACCTTC.

The rearrangement joins TRBV19 to TRBJ1-5, with 9 bases matching TRBD1. Germline V gives CDR1 LNHDA, CDR2 SQIVND (reference sequence). The CDR3 contains 14 residues. After removal of 0 bases from V and 7 bases from J, the junction contained 1 base not matched to a gene. The CDR3 is CASSIETGGQPQHF. CDR3 nucleotide sequence: TGTGCCAGTAGTATAGAGACAGGGGGGCAGCCCCAGCATTTT. Full variable domain (remainder filled in from reference TRBV19 and TRBJ1-5): DGGITQSPKYLFRKEGQNVTLSCEQNLNHDAMYWYRQDPGQGLRLIYYSQIVNDFQKGDIAEGYSVSREKKESFPLTVTSAQKNPTAFYLCASSIETGGQPQHFGDGTRLSIL.

CDR3 coding DNA: TGTGCCAGCAGTCGAGGGGACAGGGTGGGAAAACTGTTTTTT. Translation gives CASSRGDRVGKLFF. The gene calls are TRBV27 and TRBJ1-4, with TRBD1 identical over 9 bases. Per germline, CDR1 MNHEY and CDR2 SMNVEV (reference sequence). V lost 5 bases to trimming and J lost 10 bases; unmatched junction nucleotides: 8. This CDR3 spans 14 amino acids.

This clone is a singleton in its sample. The rearrangement uses TRBV7-2 and TRBJ1-6; unclear D gene. The CDR3 length is 14 residues. Between the trimmed V and J ends, which lost 1 base and 4 bases, there was a span of 5 bases. Looked up from germline, CDR1 is SGHTA and CDR2 is FQGNSA. The CDR3 DNA sequence: TGTGCCAGCAGCTTAGGCAGTTATAATTCACCCCTCCACTTT. As protein: CASSLGSYNSPLHF.

J is TRBJ1-2 and V is TRBV13, with a possible D match to TRBD1 (5 bases). Germline V gene data show CDR1 as PRHDT and CDR2 as FYEKMQ (reference sequence). The CDR3 loop spans 14 amino acids. The germline V and J ends were trimmed by 3 bases and 4 bases, with 12 bases remaining between them. The DNA for the CDR3 is TGTGCCAGCAGCTTGTGGCAGGGTGGCTATGGCTACACCTTC. Protein: CASSLWQGGYGYTF.

The sample holds one count of this clone. The chain links TRBV21-1 to TRBJ2-5; TRBD1 is taken as the D call from the table, unchecked against the DNA. TRBV21-1 is designated a pseudogene. The CDR3 has 12 residues. CDR3 sequence (DNA): TGTGCCAGCAGCCAGAACGAAGAGACCCAGTACTTC. Translation: CASSQNEETQYF.

The J gene is TRBJ1-1, the V gene TRBV30; unclear D gene. Trimming pared 3 bases from V and 11 bases from J, leaving 19 bases between. CDR1 and CDR2 from the germline V gene are GTSNPN and SVGIG (reference sequence). This CDR3 spans 13 amino acids. The CDR3 region is CAWSPTPGGLAFF. The CDR3, as DNA: TGTGCCTGGAGCCCCACCCCTGGAGGACTGGCTTTCTTT.

The genes are TRBV7-2 and TRBJ2-7, with 7 positions matching TRBD2. The CDR3 has 14 residues. CDR1 SGHTA and CDR2 FQGNSA come from the germline V gene. V lost 5 bases, J lost 4 bases, and 8 bases stayed unmatched. Written as DNA, the CDR3 is TGTGCCAGCAGCGGTCAAGCGGGGAGGTACGAGCAGTACTTC. The encoded protein is CASSGQAGRYEQYF. Filled out from reference TRBV7-2 and TRBJ2-7, the complete variable domain reads GAGVSQSPSNKVTEKGKDVELRCDPISGHTALYWYRQSLGQGLEFLIYFQGNSAPDKSGLPSDRFSAERTGGSVSTLTIQRTQQEDSAVYLCASSGQAGRYEQYFGPGTRLTVT.

The chain links TRBV7-9 to TRBJ1-2; possible D gene TRBD1, 5 bases. Trimming removed 1 base at V and 6 bases at J, with 9 bases between. The CDR3 extends over 13 amino acids. Germline V CDR1 and CDR2: SEHNR, FQNEAQ (reference sequence). CDR3 coding DNA: TGTGCCAGCAGCTTAGGATCCAGGGATGGCTACACCTTC. Translated: CASSLGSRDGYTF.

The rearrangement links TRBV16 to TRBJ1-2; D may be TRBD1 (5 bases). V lost 1 base and J 4 bases, leaving 13 bases between the germline ends. Germline V gives CDR1 KGHSY, CDR2 FQNENV. The CDR3 runs 15 residues. This CDR3 is CASSQWDSRGYGYTF. The CDR3 nucleotides read TGTGCCAGCAGCCAATGGGACTCAAGGGGCTATGGCTACACCTTC.

V usage is TRBV5-1 and J usage is TRBJ1-1; the match to TRBD1 covers 9 bases. The CDR3 runs 14 residues. The ends lost 3 bases at V and 1 base at J; junction bases unmatched: 1. Germline values: CDR1 SGHRS, CDR2 YFSETQ. As DNA, the CDR3 is TGCGCCAGCAGCTGGGACAGGGCGAACACTGAAGCTTTCTTT. This gives the protein CASSWDRANTEAFF.